Listed below are T cell receptor beta chains from one sample, sequenced in a study of OX40 agonist ivuxolimab in advanced cancers. The protocol was immunoSEQ multiplex PCR, while the TCRdb copy is restricted to in-frame clones and leaves out a portion. The sample records over 45,000 clones, approximately 86% being singletons. Sequencing was performed on CD4+ or CD8+ T cells sorted from blood, taken in a trial of the OX40 agonist ivuxolimab. Source of these receptors: an adult with an advanced solid tumor such as melanoma, head and neck, liver or kidney cancer. Both conserved end residues are part of each CDR3. D genes are given only for firm matches. The size entry is marked missing in some rows and otherwise reads once, few, many or a size class.

V gene	D gene	clone size	J gene	CDR3 DNA	CDR3 protein
TRBV6-5	TRBD1	-	TRBJ1-6	TGTGCCAGCAGTAAGGGACAGGGTAATTCACCCCTCCACTTT	CASSKGQGNSPLHF
TRBV2	-	-	TRBJ2-7	TGTGCCGGGGGCCTCAGAGTAGGCGAGCAGTACTTC	CAGGLRVGEQYF
TRBV9	-	-	TRBJ2-7	TGTGCCAGCAGCGTAGGACCCAGAGGTACCGACGAGCAGTACTTC	CASSVGPRGTDEQYF
TRBV6-5	TRBD2	-	TRBJ2-7	TGTGCCAGCAGTTACACAGCGGGGGCCGAGCAGTACTTC	CASSYTAGAEQYF
TRBV4-1	TRBD1	-	TRBJ1-1	TGCGCCAGCAGCCAAGGGGGGGGACAGCTCCCTGAAGCTTTCTTT	CASSQGGGQLPEAFF
TRBV7-2	-	-	TRBJ2-7	TGTGCCAGCAGCTTAGATCAGTACTACGAGCAGTACTTC	CASSLDQYYEQYF
TRBV27	-	-	TRBJ2-3	TGTGCCAGCAGTTTATGGGGGGGCCCAGATACGCAGTATTTT	CASSLWGGPDTQYF
TRBV14	TRBD2	-	TRBJ2-6	TGTGCCAGCAGCTCACTAGCGGGAGCTTCTTCGGGTCGGTTCCCAGGGGCCAACGTCCTGACTTTC	CASSSLAGASSGRFPGANVLTF
TRBV30	-	-	TRBJ2-2	TGTGCCTGGACGGGGACCGGGGAGCTGTTTTTT	CAWTGTGELFF
TRBV19	TRBD2	-	TRBJ2-1	TGTGCCAGTAGTATGGTTGGACTAGCCCTCTCTTCGGCTGAGCAGTTCTTC	CASSMVGLALSSAEQFF
TRBV7-2	TRBD2	-	TRBJ2-2	TGTGCCAGCAGCTACTCAGCGGGGGGTTCCGGGGAGCTGTTTTTT	CASSYSAGGSGELFF
TRBV19	-	-	TRBJ1-2	TGTGCCAGTGGGGGGTATGGCTACACCTTC	CASGGYGYTF
TRBV5-8	-	-	TRBJ2-3	TGTGCCAGCGGGGACGGGAGCACAGATACGCAGTATTTT	CASGDGSTDTQYF
TRBV11-1	-	-	TRBJ1-1	TGTGCCAGCAGTAGAAACCCAGGGGCCGGGGGCACTGAAGCTTTCTTT	CASSRNPGAGGTEAFF
TRBV6-1	-	-	TRBJ2-2	TGTGCCAGCACCCAAGGGGTCGGGGAGCTGTTTTTT	CASTQGVGELFF
TRBV10-3	-	-	TRBJ2-7	TGTGCCATCAGAGGTTCAGGGCTGTACGAGCAGTACTTC	CAIRGSGLYEQYF
TRBV27	-	once	TRBJ2-5	TGTGCCAGCAGTTTATGGGCGGGTATGGAGACCCAGTACTTC	CASSLWAGMETQYF
TRBV19	-	once	TRBJ2-7	TGTGCCAGTAGTACCGGGAGCTCCTACGAGCAGTACTTC	CASSTGSSYEQYF
TRBV7-2	TRBD2	-	TRBJ2-2	TGTGCCAGCAGCTGGACTAGCGGGGGGGCGAAGAGTCCCGGGGAGCTGTTTTTT	CASSWTSGGAKSPGELFF
TRBV11-1	-	-	TRBJ2-1	TGTGCCAGCAGCAATAATGTTGAGCAGTTCTTC	CASSNNVEQFF
TRBV5-4	TRBD1	few	TRBJ1-2	TGTGCCAGCAGCTGGACAGGAGGTTATGGCTACACCTTC	CASSWTGGYGYTF
TRBV5-6	-	-	TRBJ2-2	TGTGCCAGCAGCTTCGGAGCTAGGAACACCGGGGAGCTGTTTTTT	CASSFGARNTGELFF
TRBV11-3	-	-	TRBJ2-3	TGTGCCAGCAGCTTACCGAGGACCAATACGCAGTATTTT	CASSLPRTNTQYF
TRBV6-6	TRBD2	-	TRBJ2-7	TGTGCCAGCATGACTAGCGGAGGACCCTACGAGCAGTACTTC	CASMTSGGPYEQYF
TRBV2	-	-	TRBJ2-1	-	CASSILGTRNEQFF
TRBV7-8	-	-	TRBJ1-1	TGTGCCAGCAGCCCACGGACCGGTAAAAGATACACTGAAGCTTTCTTT	CASSPRTGKRYTEAFF
TRBV25-1	-	-	TRBJ1-2	TGTGCCAGCAGTGAATCATACTATGGCTACACCTTC	CASSESYYGYTF
TRBV6-6	-	-	TRBJ1-2	TGTGCCAGCAGCCCCGGGGCTAACTATGGCTACACCTTC	CASSPGANYGYTF
TRBV9	TRBD1	-	TRBJ2-3	TGTGCCAGCAACCGACAGGGACCCTCCGATACGCAGTATTTT	CASNRQGPSDTQYF
TRBV11-2	TRBD2	-	TRBJ2-5	TGTGCCAGCAGTACTAGCGCACTGTTACAAGAGACCCAGTACTTC	CASSTSALLQETQYF
TRBV4-1	TRBD1	-	TRBJ1-2	TGCGCCAGCAGCTTGGACAGGGATTATGGCTACACCTTC	CASSLDRDYGYTF
TRBV4-3	TRBD1	-	TRBJ1-5	TGCGCCAGCAGCCAAGATCTAGGGGACAGTGAGACCCAGCATTTT	CASSQDLGDSETQHF
TRBV30	-	-	TRBJ2-2	TGTGCCTGGAGTGGGGCAGGGTTTACCGGGGAGCTGTTTTTT	CAWSGAGFTGELFF
TRBV14	TRBD1	-	TRBJ2-7	TGTGCCAGCAGCCTCCCGGGACAGGGACCCTACGAGCAGTACTTC	CASSLPGQGPYEQYF
TRBV7-3	-	once	TRBJ1-1	TGTGCCAGCAGCTTGGAGGGATGGGACACTGAAGCTTTCTTT	CASSLEGWDTEAFF
TRBV7-2	-	-	TRBJ2-2	TGTGCCAGCAGCTTACTCAGCTACGGGGAGCTGTTTTTT	CASSLLSYGELFF
TRBV11-3	TRBD2	once	TRBJ2-7	TGTGCCAGCAGCCACCCACAGGGAAGAGGACTAGCGGGAGGGTCCTACGAGCAGTACTTC	CASSHPQGRGLAGGSYEQYF
TRBV7-6	TRBD2	few	TRBJ2-2	TGTGCCAGCAGAAAGCGGGGTAACACCGGGGAGCTGTTTTTT	CASRKRGNTGELFF
TRBV30	TRBD1	-	TRBJ2-7	TGTGCCTGGAGAGGACAGGGGGCATCCTACGAGCAGTACTTC	CAWRGQGASYEQYF
TRBV11-2	TRBD1	once	TRBJ2-2	TGTGCCAGCAGCCCGACAGGGTCTAACACCGGGGAGCTGTTTTTT	CASSPTGSNTGELFF
TRBV19	TRBD2	once	TRBJ2-3	TGTGCCAGTAGTACCAGCGGGAGGCCCACAGATACGCAGTATTTT	CASSTSGRPTDTQYF
TRBV5-4	TRBD2	-	TRBJ2-1	TGTGCCAGCAGCTTACCCAGCGGGGGTCACAATGAGCAGTTCTTC	CASSLPSGGHNEQFF
TRBV7-2	TRBD2	-	TRBJ2-1	TGTGCCAGCAGCTTAGCCGGGACTAGCATCAATGAGCAGTTCTTC	CASSLAGTSINEQFF
TRBV4-1	-	once	TRBJ2-7	TGCGCCAGCAGCCAAGTTGGAAGGACCTACGAGCAGTACTTC	CASSQVGRTYEQYF
TRBV13	TRBD1	-	TRBJ1-1	TGTGCCAGCACCAGGGACAGTGGAGACACTGAAGCTTTCTTT	CASTRDSGDTEAFF
TRBV4-1	-	once	TRBJ2-5	TGCGCCAGCAGCCAAGATGCCGTAAGGACCCAGTACTTC	CASSQDAVRTQYF
TRBV5-1	-	-	TRBJ1-1	TGCGCCAGCAGCGGTGGGATCACTGAAGCTTTCTTT	CASSGGITEAFF
TRBV1	-	-	TRBJ2-7	TGCACCAGCAGCCTCCCGGGACAGGGTTACGAGCAGTACTTC	CTSSLPGQGYEQYF
TRBV21-1	-	-	TRBJ2-2	TGTGCCAGCAGCAAATCCCCGGCAGAAATTAACGGGGAGCTGTTTTTT	CASSKSPAEINGELFF
TRBV4-3	-	-	TRBJ1-5	TGCGCCAGCAGCCAAGATATGAATCAGCCCCAGCATTTT	CASSQDMNQPQHF
TRBV10-1	-	-	TRBJ2-2	TGCGCCAGCAGAGAAACAGAGGCCGGGGAGCTGTTTTTT	CASRETEAGELFF
TRBV5-1	-	-	TRBJ2-5	TGCGCCAGCAGCTCTCGGGACTCCGGGGAGACCCAGTACTTC	CASSSRDSGETQYF
TRBV5-1	-	few	TRBJ2-7	TGCGCCAGCAGCCAGACCGCGGGACCCTCCTACGAGCAGTACTTC	CASSQTAGPSYEQYF